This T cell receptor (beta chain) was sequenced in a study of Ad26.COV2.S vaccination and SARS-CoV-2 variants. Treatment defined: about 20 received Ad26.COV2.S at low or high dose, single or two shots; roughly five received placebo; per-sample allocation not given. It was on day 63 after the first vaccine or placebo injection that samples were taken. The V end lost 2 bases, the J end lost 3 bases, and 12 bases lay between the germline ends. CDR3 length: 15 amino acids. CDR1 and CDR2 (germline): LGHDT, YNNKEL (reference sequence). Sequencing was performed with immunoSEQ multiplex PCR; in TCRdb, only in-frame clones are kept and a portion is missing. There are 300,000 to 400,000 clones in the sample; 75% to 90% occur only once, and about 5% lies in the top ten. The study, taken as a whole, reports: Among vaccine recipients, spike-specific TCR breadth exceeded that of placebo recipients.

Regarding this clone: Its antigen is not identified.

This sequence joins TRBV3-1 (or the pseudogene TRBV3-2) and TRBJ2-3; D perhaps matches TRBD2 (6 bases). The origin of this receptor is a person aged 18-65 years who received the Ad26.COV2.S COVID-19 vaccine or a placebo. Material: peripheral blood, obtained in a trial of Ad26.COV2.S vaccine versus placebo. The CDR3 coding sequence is TGTGCCAGCAGCCAAAACGGGAGAGGGACAGATACGCAGTATTTT. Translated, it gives CASSQNGRGTDTQYF.